This TCR beta chain was profiled in a study of regulatory T cells in long-lasting Graves disease. Study-level points and caveats: Under persistent disease, TRBV28, TRBJ1-2 and TRBJ2-5 were used preferentially.

This sample's time point: newly diagnosed GD, antithyroid drugs for less than 3 months. TCR sequences were obtained from RNA taken from PBMCs. This clonotype has more than one count but fewer than ten. Its antigen is as yet unknown. Arm-PCR of CDR3 regions with iRepertoire HTBI primers generated TCR beta libraries. Per the study methods: The samples yielded about 60 TRBV and roughly 15 TRBJ segments. From the multiplex PCR reads, TCRdb called clonotypes with MiXCR, one entry per CDR3 protein. TCRdb's processing, not the study's, gives the V and J calls here. The sample yields over 450,000 distinct CDR3 sequences, 9.5% to 15% seen once. Trimming removed 5 bases at V and 0 bases at J, with 14 bases between. The CDR3 totals 15 residues. CDR1 SGHVS and CDR2 FQNEAQ come from the germline V gene. The sample also formed part of further work on T cells in Graves' hyperthyroidism and ophthalmopathy.

This rearrangement joins TRBV7-8 to TRBJ2-7; D is ambiguous. Sequences were derived from peripheral blood mononuclear cells (PBMCs), sampled at new diagnosis, from a patient treated with antithyroid drugs. This TCR was recovered from a woman aged 25 to 39 with Graves disease. CDR3 region: CASSPPLASSYEQYF. CDR3 in DNA: TGTGCCAGCAGCCCCCCCCTGGCTAGCTCCTACGAGCAGTACTTC.